The T cell receptor (beta chain) described here comes from a study of T cell changes during pregnancy in multiple sclerosis (dated by TCRdb to about 2019). With respect to the entire study: The study examined how the T cell repertoire changed over the course of pregnancy in women with multiple sclerosis.

For this clone: The antigen it binds to is not known. No much larger clonotype is one base removed from it; base qualities were not supplied.

Library preparation was by the immunoSEQ multiplex PCR assay. TCRdb carries this immuneACCESS record with in-frame sequences only. Its versions omit some clonotypes, under half of them owing to an unresolved V gene in the studies checked, with the rest unexplained. The sample table holds under 110,000 clones, of which less than 95% were seen once. Of the sample, 1.5% to 2% is held by the ten largest clones. This clonotype was obtained from a female donor with multiple sclerosis, enrolled in a pregnancy study. This material consisted of peripheral blood, taken before pregnancy.

The CDR3 is CASSYVQHPTYEQYF. The nucleotide sequence reads TGTGCCAGCAGTTACGTACAGCATCCAACCTACGAGCAGTACTTC. The rearranged segments are TRBV6-5 and TRBJ2-7; the D gene assignment is ambiguous. Per the germline V gene, MNHEY is the CDR1 and SVGAGI is the CDR2. The V end loses 2 bases and the J end loses 2 bases, and a stretch of 13 bases separates them. The CDR3 contains 15 residues, cysteine and phenylalanine counted. Only the CDR3 DNA stays, 45 bases, in frame from base 1.